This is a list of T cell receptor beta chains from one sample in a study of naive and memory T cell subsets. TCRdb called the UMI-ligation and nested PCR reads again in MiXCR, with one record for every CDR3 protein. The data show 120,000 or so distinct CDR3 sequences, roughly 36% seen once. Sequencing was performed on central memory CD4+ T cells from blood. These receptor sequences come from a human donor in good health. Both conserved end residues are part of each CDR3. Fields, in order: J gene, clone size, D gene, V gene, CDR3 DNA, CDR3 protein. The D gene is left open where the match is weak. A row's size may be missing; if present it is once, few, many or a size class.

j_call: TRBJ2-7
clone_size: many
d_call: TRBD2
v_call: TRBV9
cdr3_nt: TGTGCCAGCAGCGTAGTGGATAGCGGGAGCCAGTACTTC
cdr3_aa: CASSVVDSGSQYF

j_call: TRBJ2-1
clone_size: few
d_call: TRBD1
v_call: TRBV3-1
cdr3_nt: TGTGCCAGTTCAGGGGGCGGTAGCTCCTACAATGAGCAGTTCTTC
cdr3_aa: CASSGGGSSYNEQFF

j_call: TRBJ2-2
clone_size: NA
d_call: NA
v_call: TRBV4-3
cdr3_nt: TGCGCCAGCAGCCGGGATTTTGCCGGGGAGCTGTTTTTT
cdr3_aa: CASSRDFAGELFF

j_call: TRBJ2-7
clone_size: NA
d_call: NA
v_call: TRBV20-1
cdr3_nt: TGCAGTGCGGGAGTTCCCTCCTACGAGCAGTACTTC
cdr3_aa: CSAGVPSYEQYF

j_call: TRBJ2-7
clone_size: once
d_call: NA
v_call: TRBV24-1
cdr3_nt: TGTGCCACCAGTGATACGGGGGCGGCCTACGAGCAGTACTTC
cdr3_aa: CATSDTGAAYEQYF

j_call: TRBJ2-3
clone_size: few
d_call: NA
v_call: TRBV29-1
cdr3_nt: TGCAGCGTTGGGGGGGCGACAGGCCCCACAGATACGCAGTATTTT
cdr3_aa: CSVGGATGPTDTQYF

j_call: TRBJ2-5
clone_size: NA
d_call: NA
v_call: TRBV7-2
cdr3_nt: TGTGCCAGCAGCTTCTCCGGGGAGACCCAGTACTTC
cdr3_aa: CASSFSGETQYF

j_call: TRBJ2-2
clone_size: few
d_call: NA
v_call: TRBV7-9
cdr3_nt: TGTGCCAGCAGCACCTCAGGGGCCGGGGAGCTGTTTTTT
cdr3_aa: CASSTSGAGELFF

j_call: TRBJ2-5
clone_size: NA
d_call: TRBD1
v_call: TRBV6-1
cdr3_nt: TGTGCCAGTACCGCCGGGACAGGGGCTTTGGAGACCCAGTACTTC
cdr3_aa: CASTAGTGALETQYF

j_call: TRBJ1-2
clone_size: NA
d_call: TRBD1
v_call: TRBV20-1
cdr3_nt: TGCAGTGCTAGTAGGGACAGGGCCACCTATGGCTACACCTTC
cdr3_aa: CSASRDRATYGYTF

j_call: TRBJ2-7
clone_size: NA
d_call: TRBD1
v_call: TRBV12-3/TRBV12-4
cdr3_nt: TGTGCCAGCAGTACGGACAGGAAGATGTACGAGCAGTACTTC
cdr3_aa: CASSTDRKMYEQYF

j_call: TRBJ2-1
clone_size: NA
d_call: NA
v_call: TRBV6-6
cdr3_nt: TGTGCCAGCAGTCGCGGGACAGAAACCTCCTACAATGAGCAGTTCTTC
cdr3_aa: CASSRGTETSYNEQFF

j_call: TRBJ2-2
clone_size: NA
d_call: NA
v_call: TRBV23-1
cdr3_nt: TGCGCCAGCAGTCTTAAAACCGGGGAGCTGTTTTTT
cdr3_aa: CASSLKTGELFF

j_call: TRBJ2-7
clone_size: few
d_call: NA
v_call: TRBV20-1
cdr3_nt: TGCAGTGCTAGGGACGCCGGCGAGCAGTACTTC
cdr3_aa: CSARDAGEQYF

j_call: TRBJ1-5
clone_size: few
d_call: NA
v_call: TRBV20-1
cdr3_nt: TGCAGTGCTATTGAGCGGGGCAATCAGCCCCAGCATTTT
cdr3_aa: CSAIERGNQPQHF

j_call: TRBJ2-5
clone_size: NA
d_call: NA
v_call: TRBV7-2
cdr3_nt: TGTGCCAGCAGCCCGGGACTTTATGAGACCCAGTACTTC
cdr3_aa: CASSPGLYETQYF

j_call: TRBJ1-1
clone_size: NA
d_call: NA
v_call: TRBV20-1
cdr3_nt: TGCAGTGCTAGCCCCTCGGGTTTGTCGAGGACTGAAGCTTTCTTT
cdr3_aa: CSASPSGLSRTEAFF

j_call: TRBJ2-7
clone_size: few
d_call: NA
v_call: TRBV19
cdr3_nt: TGTGCCAGTAGTATTGCTGTAGCCTACGAGCAGTACTTC
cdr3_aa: CASSIAVAYEQYF

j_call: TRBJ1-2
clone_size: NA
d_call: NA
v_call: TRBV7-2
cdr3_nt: TGTGCCAGCAGCTCCTACCTGGGTGGCTACACCTTC
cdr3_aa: CASSSYLGGYTF

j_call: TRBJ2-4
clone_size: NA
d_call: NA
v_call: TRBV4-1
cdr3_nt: TGCGCCAGCAGCCAAGATTCGGTTCTAGCCAAAAACATTCAGTACTTC
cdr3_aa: CASSQDSVLAKNIQYF

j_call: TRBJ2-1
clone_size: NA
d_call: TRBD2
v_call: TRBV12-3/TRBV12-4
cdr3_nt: TGTGCCAGCAGTCAGCGGGGGGCCTCCTACAATGAGCAGTTCTTC
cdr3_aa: CASSQRGASYNEQFF

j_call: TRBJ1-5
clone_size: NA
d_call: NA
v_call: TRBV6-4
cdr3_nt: TGTGCCAGCAGTGACTCTCCGGGTCAGCCCCAGCATTTT
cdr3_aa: CASSDSPGQPQHF

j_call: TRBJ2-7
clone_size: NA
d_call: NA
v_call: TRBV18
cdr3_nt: TGTGCCAGCTCAGAGGGTGATGAGCAGTACTTC
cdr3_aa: CASSEGDEQYF

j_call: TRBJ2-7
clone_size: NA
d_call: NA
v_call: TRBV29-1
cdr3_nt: TGCAGCGTTGTTGTCACTCGGGCCCTTCTCACCTACGAGCAGTACTTC
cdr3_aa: CSVVVTRALLTYEQYF

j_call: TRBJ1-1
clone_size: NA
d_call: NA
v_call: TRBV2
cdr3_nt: TGTGCCATCAGTGAGGGACTCATGAACACTGAAGCTTTCTTT
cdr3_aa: CAISEGLMNTEAFF

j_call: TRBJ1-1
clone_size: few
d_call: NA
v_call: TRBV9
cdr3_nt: TGTGCCAGCGGGAAGCGGCCTATGAACACTGAAGCTTTCTTT
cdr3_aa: CASGKRPMNTEAFF

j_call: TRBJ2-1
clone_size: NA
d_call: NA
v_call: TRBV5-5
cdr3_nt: TGTGCCAGCAGCTTAAGCTTGTCGGCTCTCGGATACAATGAGCAGTTCTTC
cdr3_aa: CASSLSLSALGYNEQFF

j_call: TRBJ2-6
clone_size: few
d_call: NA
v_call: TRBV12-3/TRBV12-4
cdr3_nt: TGTGCCAGCAGTTTAGTACAGGGAGGAAACTCTGGGGCCAACGTCCTGACTTTC
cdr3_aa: CASSLVQGGNSGANVLTF

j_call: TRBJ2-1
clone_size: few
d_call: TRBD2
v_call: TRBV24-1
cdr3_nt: TGTGCCACCAGTGATTTAAGGCTAGCGGGAGGTATGCAGTTCTTC
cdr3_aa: CATSDLRLAGGMQFF

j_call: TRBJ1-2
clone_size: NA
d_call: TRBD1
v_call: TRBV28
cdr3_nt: TGTGCCAGCACCCCGGGACAGGGAGGGAGATATGGCTACACCTTC
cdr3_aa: CASTPGQGGRYGYTF

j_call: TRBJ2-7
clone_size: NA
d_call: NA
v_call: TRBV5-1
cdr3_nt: TGCGCCAGCGGAGGCCTAGAGGGGTCCTACGAGCAGTACTTC
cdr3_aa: CASGGLEGSYEQYF

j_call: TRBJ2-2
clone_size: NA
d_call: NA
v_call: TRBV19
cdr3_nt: TGTGCCAGTAGGTTTCGGCGGACCGGGGAGCTGTTTTTT
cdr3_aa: CASRFRRTGELFF

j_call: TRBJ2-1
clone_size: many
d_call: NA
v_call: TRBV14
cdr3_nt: TGTGCCAGCAGCCCCCTAACCGGCTCCATAGTCAGTTCCTACAATGAGCAGTTCTTC
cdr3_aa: CASSPLTGSIVSSYNEQFF